This T cell receptor beta chain is drawn from a study of T cell changes during pregnancy in multiple sclerosis. Only in-frame clones appear in the TCRdb table, and some are missing; sequencing was by immunoSEQ multiplex PCR. This sample has about 60,000 clones, with approximately 93% found just once. V lost 3 bases and J lost 0, with 10 bases in between. There are 14 residues in the CDR3. Germline V lookup: CDR1 GTSNPN, CDR2 SVGIG (reference sequence). The source was CD8+ T cells from peripheral blood mononuclear cells, collected in the second trimester of pregnancy. The chain combines TRBV30 with TRBJ2-3; D not resolved. This clonotype originated in a female donor with multiple sclerosis, enrolled in a pregnancy study. The CDR3 reads CAWSVEASTDTQYF. The CDR3 DNA sequence: TGTGCCTGGAGCGTAGAAGCTAGCACAGATACGCAGTATTTT.